This record looks at one T cell receptor (beta chain) sequence and its context. The CDR3 is made up of 15 amino acids. Trimming cost V 6 bases and J 3 bases; bases outside gene matches: 6. CDR1 MNHEY and CDR2 SMNVEV come from the germline V gene (reference sequence). The data belong to a study of cytomegalovirus exposure and HLA in healthy donors. The table came from immunoSEQ multiplex PCR; TCRdb's copy has only in-frame clones and leaves some out. The sample holds 55,000 to 80,000 clones, 95% seen once. The rearrangement links TRBV27 to TRBJ1-1, with 11 bases that match TRBD1. This clonotype was obtained from a man aged 18 to 35 in good health and CMV-seronegative. Sequencing used PBMCs. The CDR3 DNA sequence: TGTGCCAGCAGATCGGGGACAGGGGGGTACACTGAAGCTTTCTTT. Protein product: CASRSGTGGYTEAFF.